This TCR beta chain derives from a study of identical twins. Study-level findings and limits: Insertion counts were lower in abundant cord blood beta clonotypes, a trend that memory repertoires did not show.

TCRdb fed the 5' RACE reads into MiXCR, producing one record per CDR3 protein. The data contain approximately 700,000 distinct CDR3 sequences, 15% to 20% of them singletons. Looked up from germline, CDR1 is SGHTA and CDR2 is FQGNSA. The CDR3 runs 14 residues. V lost 1 base and J lost 2, with 9 bases in between. This clonotype has a count of ten or more. Antigen unknown. In addition, the sample was reused for a study of T cells expressing NK-cell markers.

Sequencing input: PBMCs. This rearrangement joins TRBV7-2 to TRBJ2-7; perhaps TRBD1 as D (6 bases). The source is a woman aged 18-29 years in good health. In DNA, the CDR3 is TGTGCCAGCAGCTTAGGGGGGCGAGCCTACGAGCAGTACTTC. Its translation: CASSLGGRAYEQYF.